Listed below are T cell receptor beta chains from one sample, sequenced in a study of vaccination effects on CD4 cells after COVID-19. These receptors are not linked to any known antigen. Clones were sequenced by immunoSEQ multiplex PCR, and TCRdb holds only the in-frame ones, with some missing. Among tens of thousands of clones, roughly 74% were seen once, and the ten largest hold roughly a sixth. The material sequenced was CD4+ T cells from PBMCs cultured with HCoV-OC43 spike peptides, taken after COVID-19 vaccination. The receptors shown here come from a human donor who received a COVID-19 vaccine. CDR3s include the opening cysteine and the closing phenylalanine or tryptophan. The D gene is left open where the match is weak. Clone size is shown for a subset of rows, as once, few, many or a class of expanded clone.

CASSYQETQYF,TGTGCCAGCAGTTACCAAGAGACCCAGTACTTC,TRBJ2-5,TRBV6-2/TRBV6-3,NA,NA
CASSQEGERGATYNEQFF,TGTGCCAGCAGCCAAGAAGGGGAGCGGGGAGCCACTTACAATGAGCAGTTCTTC,TRBJ2-1,TRBV14,TRBD2,NA
CATSEPRSHGQGYTF,TGTGCCACCAGTGAACCCCGATCCCACGGGCAAGGCTACACCTTC,TRBJ1-2,TRBV24-1,NA,NA
CASSYDPWNYGYTF,TGTGCCAGCAGTTACGATCCCTGGAACTATGGCTACACCTTC,TRBJ1-2,TRBV6-6,NA,few
CASGTGYEQYF,TGTGCCAGCGGGACCGGTTACGAGCAGTACTTC,TRBJ2-7,TRBV6-5,NA,NA
CASSDQGAATNEKLFF,TGTGCCAGCAGTGACCAAGGGGCCGCAACTAATGAAAAACTGTTTTTT,TRBJ1-4,TRBV6-1,NA,NA
CASSPETYNSPLHF,TGTGCCAGCTCACCAGAGACCTATAATTCACCCCTCCACTTT,TRBJ1-6,TRBV18,NA,NA
CASSSAKGLLGQPQHF,TGCGCCAGCAGCTCTGCAAAGGGGTTACTAGGTCAGCCCCAGCATTTT,TRBJ1-5,TRBV4-1,NA,few
CASSLGEVRGTEAFF,TGTGCCAGCAGCTTGGGGGAGGTGAGGGGCACTGAAGCTTTCTTT,TRBJ1-1,TRBV5-6,NA,once
CASSPRPGRGSGNTIYF,TGTGCCAGCAGCCCAAGACCCGGCCGGGGCTCTGGAAACACCATATATTTT,TRBJ1-3,TRBV7-6,NA,NA
CAIKGTSGSPDTQYF,TGTGCCATCAAGGGAACTAGCGGGAGCCCAGATACGCAGTATTTT,TRBJ2-3,TRBV10-3,TRBD2,NA
CASRLDGGFHNEQFF,TGCGCCAGCAGATTAGACGGAGGGTTCCACAATGAGCAGTTCTTC,TRBJ2-1,TRBV5-1,NA,NA
CASSAGGGGGSGANVLTF,TGTGCCAGCAGCGCCGGTGGGGGAGGGGGCTCTGGGGCCAACGTCCTGACTTTC,TRBJ2-6,TRBV9,NA,NA
CASKQRNGYEQYF,TGTGCCAGCAAACAGCGGAACGGCTACGAGCAGTACTTC,TRBJ2-7,TRBV7-2,NA,few
CASSITGTTNEKLFF,TGTGCCAGTAGCATTACAGGGACAACTAATGAAAAACTGTTTTTT,TRBJ1-4,TRBV19,NA,once
CASSPRPDEQYF,TGTGCCAGCTCACCACGGCCAGATGAGCAGTACTTC,TRBJ2-7,TRBV18,NA,NA
CASSSGQGGNQPQHF,TGTGCCAGCAGTTCGGGACAGGGGGGCAATCAGCCCCAGCATTTT,TRBJ1-5,TRBV6-5,TRBD1,NA
CASSDRWGTSGNNEQFF,TGTGCCAGCAGCGATCGGTGGGGGACTAGCGGTAACAATGAGCAGTTCTTC,TRBJ2-1,TRBV11-3,TRBD2,NA
CASSQGGAVNPQHF,TGTGCCAGCAGCCAGGGAGGGGCGGTGAATCCCCAGCATTTT,TRBJ1-5,TRBV3-1/TRBV3-2,NA,NA
CASSQGTWGDTEAFF,TGCGCCAGCAGCCAAGGTACGTGGGGGGACACTGAAGCTTTCTTT,TRBJ1-1,TRBV4-1,NA,NA
CASGGGRTYEQYF,TGTGCCAGCGGGGGCGGGAGGACCTACGAGCAGTACTTC,TRBJ2-7,TRBV6-4,TRBD2,NA
CASSGQSGNTIYF,TGTGCCAGCAGTGGACAGTCTGGAAACACCATATATTTT,TRBJ1-3,TRBV9,NA,NA
CASSSGQTSNQPQHF,TGTGCCAGCAGTTCAGGACAGACTAGCAATCAGCCCCAGCATTTT,TRBJ1-5,TRBV27,NA,NA
CASSHQGTGQPQHF,TGTGCCAGTAGTCATCAGGGGACAGGACAGCCCCAGCATTTT,TRBJ1-5,TRBV19,TRBD1,NA
CASTQGIGYGYTF,TGTGCCAGTACACAGGGGATCGGCTATGGCTACACCTTC,TRBJ1-2,TRBV2,TRBD1,NA
CASRGRGTGYTF,TGTGCCAGCAGGGGACGGGGGACTGGCTACACCTTC,TRBJ1-2,TRBV12-3/TRBV12-4,NA,once
CASSQDSTSSYNEQFF,TGTGCCAGCAGCCAAGATTCGACTAGCTCATACAATGAGCAGTTCTTC,TRBJ2-1,TRBV4-2,TRBD2,few
CASRGTIKPTEAFF,TGTGCCAGCCGCGGGACAATCAAGCCCACTGAAGCTTTCTTT,TRBJ1-1,TRBV19,NA,NA
CASSEARQGANPLREKLFF,TGTGCCAGCAGTGAAGCCCGACAGGGGGCTAACCCCCTAAGGGAAAAACTGTTTTTT,TRBJ1-4,TRBV6-1,TRBD1,few
CASSLRRNTEAFF,TGTGCCAGCAGTTTAAGGAGGAACACTGAAGCTTTCTTT,TRBJ1-1,TRBV12-3/TRBV12-4,NA,once
CASGLVRQGNEKLFF,TGTGCTAGTGGTTTGGTACGACAGGGTAACGAAAAACTGTTTTTT,TRBJ1-4,TRBV12-5,TRBD1,NA
CASRSSQGYTF,TGTGCCAGCAGATCCTCCCAGGGCTACACCTTC,TRBJ1-2,TRBV28,NA,once
CASSQGASGANVLTF,TGTGCCAGCAGCCAGGGGGCCTCTGGGGCCAACGTCCTGACTTTC,TRBJ2-6,TRBV3-1/TRBV3-2,NA,NA
CASSLDSLEEKLFF,TGTGCCAGCAGCTTGGACAGCCTGGAAGAAAAACTGTTTTTT,TRBJ1-4,TRBV7-9,NA,NA
CASSYIGEGNEQYF,TGTGCCAGCAGTTACATAGGGGAGGGGAACGAGCAGTACTTC,TRBJ2-7,TRBV6-6,TRBD2,NA
CASSTGTGDEKLFF,TGTGCCAGCAGTACCGGGACAGGGGATGAAAAACTGTTTTTT,TRBJ1-4,TRBV2,TRBD1,NA
CASSFVALRGGNNQPQHF,TGTGCCAGCAGTTTCGTGGCTCTCCGTGGGGGTAACAATCAGCCCCAGCATTTT,TRBJ1-5,TRBV27,NA,few
CASTSWRVSYEQYF,TGTGCCAGCACCTCCTGGAGGGTATCCTACGAGCAGTACTTC,TRBJ2-7,TRBV27,NA,NA
CASSYPAGLGVSTEAFF,TGTGCCAGCAGTTACCCGGCAGGGCTGGGGGTAAGCACTGAAGCTTTCTTT,TRBJ1-1,TRBV6-2/TRBV6-3,NA,few
CAWTPQGYGYTF,TGTGCCTGGACACCTCAGGGCTATGGCTACACCTTC,TRBJ1-2,TRBV30,NA,NA
CASSMLDTQYF,TGTGCCAGTAGTATGTTAGATACGCAGTATTTT,TRBJ2-3,TRBV19,NA,NA
CASSHPPGGASGNSPLHF,TGCGCCAGCAGCCACCCTCCGGGGGGCGCTTCCGGGAATTCACCCCTCCACTTT,TRBJ1-6,TRBV4-1,NA,NA
CASSPRDPSWFNEQFF,TGTGCCAGCAGCCCCCGAGACCCTAGCTGGTTCAATGAGCAGTTCTTC,TRBJ2-1,TRBV7-8,NA,NA
CASSGGWGRVKLFF,TGTGCCAGCAGCGGCGGCTGGGGGCGGGTAAAACTGTTTTTT,TRBJ1-4,TRBV3-1/TRBV3-2,NA,NA
CASSLGSGTTYNEQFF,TGTGCCAGCAGCTTAGGATCCGGGACCACCTACAATGAGCAGTTCTTC,TRBJ2-1,TRBV11-2,NA,NA
CASSSGQPLDTQYF,TGTGCCAGCAGCTCGGGACAGCCATTGGATACGCAGTATTTT,TRBJ2-3,TRBV7-9,TRBD1,NA
CASSFGFGEKLFF,TGTGCCAGCAGTTTTGGTTTTGGAGAAAAACTGTTTTTT,TRBJ1-4,TRBV6-5,NA,NA
CASTGVLAWRETQYF,TGTGCCAGCACAGGAGTTCTAGCGTGGCGAGAGACCCAGTACTTC,TRBJ2-5,TRBV2,NA,NA